This TCR beta chain was recovered during a study of metastatic and nonmetastatic thyroid tumors. TCRdb reprocessed the PCR reads via MiXCR. The sample contains under 25,000 clones, more than 20% of which appear only once. Thyroid surgery was preceded by no treatment in any patient. Germline V CDR1 and CDR2: DFQATT, SNEGSKA (reference sequence). V lost 3 bases and J 4 bases, leaving 18 bases between the germline ends. The CDR3 loop spans 15 amino acids. Turning to this clone: Its antigen is currently unknown.

Study-level results: As reported, TCR beta diversity in blood and tumor was significantly higher in malignant thyroid tumors than in benign nodules.

Sequenced input: blood. The V call is TRBV20-1, the J call TRBJ1-1; TRBD1 might be the D (6 bases). This TCR derives from a male donor with papillary thyroid cancer or a benign thyroid nodule (not recorded which). Some clones in this sample may be carry-over from other donors' samples. CDR3 amino acids: CSARGGGSNPTEAFF. CDR3 in DNA: TGCAGTGCTAGGGGGGGCGGGTCGAACCCCACTGAAGCTTTCTTT.